A single sample is the source of the 25 T cell receptor beta chains below, sequenced in a study of vaccination and CD4 T cells after COVID-19. No antigen has been assigned to these receptors. Treatment noted: roughly ten-day PBMC culture with coronavirus spike peptide pools or control peptides (ViraFEST assay). The Oncomine TCR Beta short-read assay was applied to DNA of cultured CD4+ T cells. TCRdb re-analysed the PCR reads in MiXCR, keeping a single row per CDR3 protein. The repertoire holds about 4,000 distinct CDR3 sequences, with 21% as singletons. The sample comprised CD4+ T cells from blood, cultured in vitro. Receptor source: a human donor who had recovered from COVID-19.

This clonotype has just a few counts. The chain carries TRBV12-3 or TRBV12-4 and TRBJ1-1, with TRBD1 matching 7 bases. V lost 3 bases, J lost 8 bases, and 0 bases stayed unmatched. CDR3 length: 11 amino acids. CDR3 region: CASSLGQEAFF. The DNA of the CDR3 is TGTGCCAGCAGTTTGGGACAGGAAGCTTTCTTT.

The gene calls are TRBV11-2 and TRBJ2-1; the match to TRBD2 covers 10 bases. Germline CDR1 is SGHAT and CDR2 is FQNNGV. CDR3 length: 15 residues. V was pared by 6 bases and J by 6 bases, with 8 bases of the junction left unmatched. DNA of the CDR3: TGTGCCAGCAGAGTTGGACTAGCGGAGGGCAATGAGCAGTTCTTC. Its protein is CASRVGLAEGNEQFF.

V gene TRBV6-1 combines with J gene TRBJ2-7; D possibly corresponds to TRBD1 (6 bases). V dropped 5 bases and J dropped 3 bases, with 14 bases sitting between them. Germline values: CDR1 MNHNS, CDR2 SASEGT. This CDR3 comprises 14 residues. CDR3 nucleotides: TGTGCCAGCAGTCTTACAGGGCAGGGCTACGAGCAGTACTTC. It encodes CASSLTGQGYEQYF.

In this sample, this clonotype is medium-sized. This chain uses TRBV27 with TRBJ2-5; TRBD1 matches at 9 bases. Per germline, CDR1 MNHEY and CDR2 SMNVEV (reference sequence). The CDR3 consists of 15 residues. After removal of 7 bases from V and 5 bases from J, the junction contained 11 bases not matched to a gene. CDR3 loop: CASTGPSGTGETQYF. CDR3 DNA sequence: TGTGCCAGCACCGGACCCTCCGGGACAGGGGAGACCCAGTACTTC.

By frequency in the sample, this clonotype is medium-sized (0.01 to 0.1%). The CDR3 reads CASSYWRNSPLHF. The CDR3 nucleotides read TGTGCCAGCAGTTACTGGAGGAATTCACCCCTCCACTTT. V usage is TRBV6-5 and J usage is TRBJ1-6; D not certain. Per germline, CDR1 MNHEY and CDR2 SVGAGI. This CDR3 has 13 residues. The V end was cut by 1 base, the J end by 7 bases, with 5 bases between.

This clonotype has only a few counts. The V gene is TRBV12-3 or TRBV12-4, the J gene TRBJ2-3; weak D call: TRBD2 (5 bases). CDR3 size: 13 residues. V lost 2 bases to trimming and J lost 3 bases, with 6 bases between them. CDR3 bases: TGTGCCAGCAGTTTATGGGAGACAGATACGCAGTATTTT. Residues: CASSLWETDTQYF.

V usage is TRBV23-1 and J usage is TRBJ1-5; D ambiguous. TRBV23-1 is designated an ORF whose function remains uncertain. The CDR3 spans 16 residues. Trimming removed 5 bases at V and 1 base at J, with 15 bases between. As DNA, the CDR3 is TGCGCCAGCAGTGACCGAAGTGGTGAAAGCAATCAGCCCCAGCATTTT. It yields the protein CASSDRSGESNQPQHF.

This clonotype was seen a few times. This chain joins TRBV5-1 and TRBJ1-1; TRBD1 might be the D (5 bases). Germline CDR1 is SGHRS and CDR2 is YFSETQ. This CDR3 is built from 14 residues. The V and J ends lost 2 bases and 1 base respectively, with 9 bases between them. The chain's CDR3 is CASSFGGENTEAFF. In DNA form, the CDR3 reads TGCGCCAGCAGCTTCGGGGGAGAGAACACTGAAGCTTTCTTT.

V is TRBV11-2 and J is TRBJ1-3; D is unclear. This CDR3 contains 14 residues. Germline CDR1 reads SGHAT; CDR2 reads FQNNGV. Trimming left V 0 bases short and J 4 bases short, with 7 bases between. The CDR3 loop reads CASSLDRPGNTIYF. CDR3 in DNA: TGTGCCAGCAGCTTAGACAGGCCGGGAAACACCATATATTTT.

The chain couples TRBV20-1 to TRBJ1-2; no firm D call. Between the trimmed V and J ends, which lost 3 bases and 4 bases, there was a span of 12 bases. Germline assignment: CDR1 DFQATT and CDR2 SNEGSKA (reference sequence). The CDR3 has 13 amino acids. CDR3 in amino acids: CSASSREGYGYTF. DNA of the CDR3: TGCAGTGCTAGTTCTAGAGAAGGCTATGGCTACACCTTC.

V is TRBV6-2 or TRBV6-3 and J is TRBJ1-2, with TRBD1 identical over 7 bases. Germline CDR1 and CDR2: MNHEY and SVGEGT. Trimming took 0 bases from V and 4 from J; bases not matched to a gene: 2. The CDR3 is 14 amino acids. The CDR3 bases are TGTGCCAGCAGTTACTCGAACAGGGGCTATGGCTACACCTTC. As protein: CASSYSNRGYGYTF.

This clonotype is labeled as medium-sized (0.01 to 0.1%). The rearrangement uses TRBV20-1 and TRBJ1-5; TRBD1 might be the D (5 bases). Germline-derived CDR1 and CDR2 are DFQATT and SNEGSKA (reference sequence). The CDR3 sequence is 15 residues long. Trimming removed 4 bases from V and 6 bases from J, with 19 bases in between. The CDR3 spells CSATDVGGGSQPQHF. In DNA form, the CDR3 reads TGCAGTGCTACTGACGTCGGGGGTGGGAGTCAGCCCCAGCATTTT.

In its sample, this clonotype was seen a few times. The V call is TRBV7-9, the J call TRBJ2-3; weak D call: TRBD1 (5 bases). The CDR3 is made up of 15 amino acids. V was shortened by 3 bases and J by 2 bases, with 12 bases between the two germline ends. Per germline, CDR1 SEHNR and CDR2 FQNEAQ (reference sequence). The CDR3 DNA reads TGTGCCAGCAGCTTGGGCAGGGCCCACACAGATACGCAGTATTTT. Translating it yields CASSLGRAHTDTQYF.

J is TRBJ1-4 and V is TRBV30, with a weak D call TRBD1 (5 bases). The CDR3 has 14 amino acids. The germline V gene encodes CDR1 GTSNPN and CDR2 SVGIG (reference sequence). Trimming took off 3 bases at V and 4 bases at J, with 12 bases between the two ends. As DNA, the CDR3 is TGTGCCTGGAGCTCCGGGACCCTTAATGAAAAACTGTTTTTT. It encodes CAWSSGTLNEKLFF. The variable domain in full, completed from reference TRBV30 and TRBJ1-4, reads SQTIHQWPATLVQPVGSPLSLECTVEGTSNPNLYWYRQAAGRGLQLLFYSVGIGQISSEVPQNLSASRPQDRQFILSSKKLLLSDSGFYLCAWSSGTLNEKLFFGSGTQLSVL.

In its sample, this clonotype was seen a few times. The chain carries TRBV6-1 and TRBJ1-2; D unresolved. With 5 bases removed from V and 6 bases from J, the gap between germline ends came to 13 bases. This CDR3 has 13 residues. CDR1 and CDR2 (germline): MNHNS, SASEGT. The CDR3 DNA follows: TGTGCCAGCAGTCGCAGAGAACCGAATGGCTACACCTTC. This sequence encodes CASSRREPNGYTF.

The V gene is TRBV27, the J gene TRBJ1-4, with TRBD1 matching over 7 bases. The CDR3 is 14 residues long. The V and J ends lost 7 bases and 7 bases, in that order; junction bases with no gene match: 9. Per germline, CDR1 MNHEY and CDR2 SMNVEV (reference sequence). The CDR3 DNA sequence: TGTGCCAGCAAGCAGGGGGTGTTGGGTGAAAAACTGTTTTTT. It is translated as CASKQGVLGEKLFF.

The genes are TRBV2 and TRBJ2-1; TRBD1 matches 9 bases. V shed 8 bases, J shed 3 bases, and the junction held 5 bases outside the gene matches. Germline loops: CDR1 SNHLY, CDR2 FYNNEI. CDR3 length equals 14 residues. The CDR3 DNA sequence: TGTGCCAGCCGGACAGGGGACAACTACAATGAGCAGTTCTTC. Its translation is CASRTGDNYNEQFF.

By share, this clonotype counts as medium-sized. The rearrangement links TRBV7-8 to TRBJ2-5; D is ambiguous. The CDR3 has 12 amino acids. The germline V gene encodes CDR1 SGHVS and CDR2 FQNEAQ. The V gene lost 0 bases and the J gene lost 7 bases, with 6 bases spanning the gap. The DNA for the CDR3 is TGTGCCAGCAGCTTAGCTCACGGGACCCAGTACTTC. Translating gives CASSLAHGTQYF.

V usage is TRBV6-1 and J usage is TRBJ1-2; unclear D gene. V was cut by 10 bases and J by 4 bases, with 16 bases left in between. The germline V gene encodes CDR1 MNHNS and CDR2 SASEGT. The CDR3 is made up of 13 amino acids. This CDR3 is CATQRFMGYGYTF. Written as DNA, the CDR3 is TGTGCCACCCAAAGGTTCATGGGCTATGGCTACACCTTC.

This clonotype was counted between two and nine times. The rearrangement links TRBV12-3 or TRBV12-4 to TRBJ1-5; TRBD1 matches 7 bases. CDR3 length: 16 residues. V was pared by 7 bases and J by 4 bases, with 13 bases of the junction left unmatched. CDR3 amino acids: CASNVRPDRVNQPQHF. The CDR3, as DNA: TGTGCCAGCAACGTACGACCTGACAGGGTAAATCAGCCCCAGCATTTT.

The V and J genes are TRBV5-4 and TRBJ2-3; 8 nucleotides match TRBD2. Per the germline V gene, CDR1 is SGHNT and CDR2 is YYREEE (reference sequence). V shed 4 bases and J 2 bases; nucleotides not matched to a gene: 6. This CDR3 region has 15 residues. For the CDR3, the DNA is TGTGCCAGCAGCGCGACTAGCGCCTTCACAGATACGCAGTATTTT. Its protein product is CASSATSAFTDTQYF.

This chain connects TRBV30 to TRBJ1-5, with D possibly TRBD1 on 6 matching bases. The V end was cut by 1 base, the J end by 4 bases, with 8 bases between. This CDR3 is 13 amino acids long. Germline loops: CDR1 GTSNPN, CDR2 SVGIG (reference sequence). Written as DNA, the CDR3 is TGTGCCTGGAGTGCCCAGGGGAATCAGCCCCAGCATTTT. It yields the protein CAWSAQGNQPQHF.

The table lists this clonotype with a few counts. The rearrangement joins TRBV5-6 to TRBJ1-6; D is undetermined. The CDR3 covers 14 residues. Trimming took off 0 bases at V and 10 bases at J, with 11 bases between the two ends. Per germline, CDR1 SGHDT and CDR2 YYEEEE. CDR3 nucleotides: TGTGCCAGCAGCTTGGCTGAGATGGGATCACCCCTCCACTTT. Its protein is CASSLAEMGSPLHF.

The table lists this clonotype with a few counts. This chain uses TRBV29-1 with TRBJ1-2, with TRBD1 matching over 7 bases. The CDR3 has 15 residues. Germline CDR1 is SQVTM and CDR2 is ANQGSEA. V trimming: 3 bases; J trimming: 7 bases; junction bases outside the gene matches: 14. DNA of the CDR3: TGCAGCGTTGAGGGACAGCATGCCCCAGGAGGTGGCTACACCTTC. It is translated as CSVEGQHAPGGGYTF.

The genes are TRBV18 and TRBJ2-2; TRBD1 agrees at 8 bases. V lost 2 bases to trimming and J lost 0 bases; unmatched junction nucleotides: 2. CDR1 and CDR2 (germline): KGHSH, LQKENI. The CDR3 runs 16 residues. The CDR3 here is CASSPNRGSNTGELFF. The CDR3, as DNA: TGTGCCAGCTCACCAAACAGGGGGTCGAACACCGGGGAGCTGTTTTTT.